The present T cell receptor (beta chain) was sequenced within a study of CD8 T cells in ankylosing spondylitis. Overall study results and limits: Enrichment of disease-linked clones was reportedly significant in matched ankylosing spondylitis synovial fluid. Peripheral blood samples showed relatively rare disease-linked clones, and these clones were CD8+. A subset of motif variants has previously been described in the synovial fluid and blood of reactive arthritis.

Libraries for TCR beta were made by quantitative 5'-RACE with molecular barcodes. TCRdb called the 5' RACE reads again in MiXCR, with one record for every CDR3 protein. The data hold about 130,000 distinct CDR3 sequences, with 6.5% to 9% observed a single time. The V and J ends lost 1 base and 8 bases respectively, with 12 bases between them. The germline CDR1 and CDR2 sequences are SGHRS and YFSETQ. The CDR3 sequence is 13 residues long. This clonotype was recorded at least ten times. Its antigen is not known. The clonotype comes from a male donor with ankylosing spondylitis or in good health (not recorded which). The sequenced sample was blood, either unsorted or a sorted T cell fraction (not recorded which). The gene calls are TRBV5-1 and TRBJ1-2; D remains ambiguous. CDR3 region: CASSLSGEDGYTF. The CDR3 region has the DNA TGCGCCAGCAGCTTGTCCGGGGAAGACGGCTACACCTTC.